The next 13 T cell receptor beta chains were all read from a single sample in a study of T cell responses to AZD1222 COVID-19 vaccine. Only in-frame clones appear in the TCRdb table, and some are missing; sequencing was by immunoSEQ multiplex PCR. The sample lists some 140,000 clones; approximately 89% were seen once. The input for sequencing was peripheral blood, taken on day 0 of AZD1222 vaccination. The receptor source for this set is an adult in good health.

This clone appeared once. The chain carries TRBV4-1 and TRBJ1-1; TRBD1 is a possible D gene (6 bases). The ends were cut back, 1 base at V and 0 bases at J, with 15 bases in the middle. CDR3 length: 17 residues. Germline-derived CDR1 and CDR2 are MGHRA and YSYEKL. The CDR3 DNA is TGCGCCAGCAGCCAAGTCTACGGGGGCAACATGAACACTGAAGCTTTCTTT. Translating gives CASSQVYGGNMNTEAFF.

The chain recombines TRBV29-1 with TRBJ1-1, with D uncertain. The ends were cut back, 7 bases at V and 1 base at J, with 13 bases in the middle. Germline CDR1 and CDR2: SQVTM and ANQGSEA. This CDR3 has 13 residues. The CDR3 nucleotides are TGCAGCGGACGCGTGGACGGGAACACTGAAGCTTTCTTT. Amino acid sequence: CSGRVDGNTEAFF.

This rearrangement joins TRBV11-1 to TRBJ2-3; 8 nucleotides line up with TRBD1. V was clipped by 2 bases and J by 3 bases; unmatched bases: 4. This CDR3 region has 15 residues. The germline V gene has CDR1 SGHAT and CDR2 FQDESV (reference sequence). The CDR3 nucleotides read TGTGCCAGCAGCTTAATTGGACAGGGAACAGATACGCAGTATTTT. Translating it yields CASSLIGQGTDTQYF.

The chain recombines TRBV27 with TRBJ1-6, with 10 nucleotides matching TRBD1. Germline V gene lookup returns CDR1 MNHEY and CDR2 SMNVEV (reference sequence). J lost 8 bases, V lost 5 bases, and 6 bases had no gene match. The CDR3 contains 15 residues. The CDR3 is CASSLGGTGDSPLHF. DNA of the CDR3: TGTGCCAGCAGTCTGGGCGGGACAGGGGATTCACCCCTCCACTTT.

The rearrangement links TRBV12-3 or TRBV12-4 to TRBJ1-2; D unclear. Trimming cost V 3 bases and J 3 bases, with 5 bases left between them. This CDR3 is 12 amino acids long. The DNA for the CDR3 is TGTGCCAGCAGTTTCGCTTACTATGGCTACACCTTC. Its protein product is CASSFAYYGYTF.

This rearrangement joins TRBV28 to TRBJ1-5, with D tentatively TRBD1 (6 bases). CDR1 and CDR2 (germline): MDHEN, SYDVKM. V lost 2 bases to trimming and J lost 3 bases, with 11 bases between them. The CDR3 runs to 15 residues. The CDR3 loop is CASSLTGRVNQPQHF. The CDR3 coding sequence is TGTGCCAGCAGTTTAACAGGGAGAGTCAATCAGCCCCAGCATTTT.

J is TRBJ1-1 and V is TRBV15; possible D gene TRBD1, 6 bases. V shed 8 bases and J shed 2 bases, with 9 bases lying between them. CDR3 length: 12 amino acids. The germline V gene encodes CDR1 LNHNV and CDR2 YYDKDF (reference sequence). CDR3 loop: CATFGGNTEAFF. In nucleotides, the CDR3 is TGTGCCACCTTCGGGGGCAACACTGAAGCTTTCTTT.

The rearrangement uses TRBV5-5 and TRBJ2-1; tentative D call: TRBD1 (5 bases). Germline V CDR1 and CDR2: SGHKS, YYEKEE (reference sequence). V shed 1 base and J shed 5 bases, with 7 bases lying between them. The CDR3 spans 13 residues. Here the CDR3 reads CASSLPGNNEQFF. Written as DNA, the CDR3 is TGTGCCAGCAGCTTGCCAGGGAACAATGAGCAGTTCTTC.

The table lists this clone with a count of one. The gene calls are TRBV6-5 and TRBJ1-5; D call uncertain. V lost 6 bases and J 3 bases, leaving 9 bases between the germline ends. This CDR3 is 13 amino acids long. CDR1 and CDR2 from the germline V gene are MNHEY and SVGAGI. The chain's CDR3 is CASRVQDNQPQHF. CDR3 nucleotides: TGTGCCAGCAGGGTTCAGGACAATCAGCCCCAGCATTTT.

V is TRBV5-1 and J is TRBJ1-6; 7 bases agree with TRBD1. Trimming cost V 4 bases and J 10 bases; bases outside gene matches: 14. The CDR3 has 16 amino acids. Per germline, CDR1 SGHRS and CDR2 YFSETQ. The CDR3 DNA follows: TGCGCCAGCAGCCCGGGACAGCCGTGGAATAGGTCACCCCTCCACTTT. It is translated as CASSPGQPWNRSPLHF.

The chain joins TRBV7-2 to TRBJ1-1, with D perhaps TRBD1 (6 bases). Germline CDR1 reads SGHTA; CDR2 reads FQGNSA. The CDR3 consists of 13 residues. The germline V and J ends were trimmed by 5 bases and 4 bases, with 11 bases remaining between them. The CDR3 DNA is TGTGCCAGCAGCCCCCAGGGGAGCACTGAAGCTTTCTTT. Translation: CASSPQGSTEAFF.

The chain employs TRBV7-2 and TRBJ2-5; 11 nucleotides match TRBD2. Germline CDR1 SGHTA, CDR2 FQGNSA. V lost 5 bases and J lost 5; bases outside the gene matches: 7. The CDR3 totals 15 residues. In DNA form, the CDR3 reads TGTGCCAGCAGCGCAACTAGCGGGAGTTTGGAGACCCAGTACTTC. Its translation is CASSATSGSLETQYF.

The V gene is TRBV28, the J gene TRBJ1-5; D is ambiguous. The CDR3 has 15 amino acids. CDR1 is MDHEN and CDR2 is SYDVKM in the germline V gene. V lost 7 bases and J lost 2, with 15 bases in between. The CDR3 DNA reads TGTGCCAGCAATTACGGGCCGGCCGGCAATCAGCCCCAGCATTTT. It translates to CASNYGPAGNQPQHF.